This entry describes one TCR beta chain. No cognate antigen has been identified for it. No clone much larger than this one lies a single base away; base qualities are absent. Read against the paper, the sample's treatment or condition label means: live attenuated yellow fever vaccine strain. PBMCs were isolated from peripheral blood using a standard Ficoll-Paque protocol. Dynabeads CD4 and CD8 positive selection kits were used to isolate the CD4 and CD8 T-cell fractions. TriZol was used to extract RNA from bulk PBMCs, from CD4 and CD8 fractions, and from dextramer-positive and dextramer-negative fractions. The sample belongs to a study of T cells after yellow fever vaccination (dated by TCRdb to between 2018 and 2020). About the investigation overall: The SMART-Seq v4 Ultra Low Input RNA kit was used to prepare libraries from fractions with low cell numbers. The cohort comprised two healthy male donors, one aged 18 to 30 and one aged 30 to 39 years. Bulk TCR alpha and beta repertoires were sequenced longitudinally to track T-cell clones before and after primary and booster YFV17D yellow fever vaccination. Blood was drawn at multiple timepoints before and after primary and secondary immunization, with bulk PBMC replicates and cell subsets isolated.

Sequencing relied on an Illumina NovaSeq 6000. Synthesis of TCR cDNA relied on 5'RACE template switching, a step that introduced a universal primer site along with unique molecular identifiers. Priming for cDNA synthesis came from both the TCR alpha and TCR beta constant segments. Two PCR steps were used to amplify libraries, with sample barcodes and sequencing adapters being added in the second step. Sequencing of the libraries was done on either Illumina HiSeq 2500 (2x100 bp) or NovaSeq (2x150 bp). For the original study's pipeline: MIGEC handled demultiplexing of reads and collapsing into UMI consensus sequences, while MiXCR performed V(D)J alignment. Vaccine-responding clonotypes were identified with edgeR using replicate PBMC samples, with FDR below 0.01 and a log2 fold change above 5 up to day 15 being required. CD4 or CD8 identity was assigned to each bulk clonotype according to whether the clonotype was present at higher abundance in the sequenced CD4 repertoire or the sequenced CD8 repertoire. The raw public reads went through TCRdb reprocessing: fastp at Q25, MiXCR clone calling, in-frame beta chains kept. Records with the same CDR3 protein are collapsed into one entry carrying the most frequent genes and DNA. The authors' filters were not applied to this entry. The sample includes some 340,000 distinct CDR3 sequences, with about 10% observed a single time. Clones ranked in the top ten supply approximately 3.3% of the sample.

As encoded in the germline V gene, CDR1 is ENHRY while CDR2 is SYGVKD. CDR3 length: 13 amino acids, cysteine to phenylalanine. Only the CDR3 DNA stays, 39 bases, in frame from base 1. V loses 5 bases of germline sequence and J loses 5 bases, and the interval between the two ends is 13 bases. On the study overall, not on this receptor specifically: The secondary T-cell response was found to be weaker but faster than the primary response, with a peak reached on day 5 rather than on day 15. Only a couple of donors were included in the study, so the extent to which the findings can be generalized is limited. Most clones expanded after primary vaccination were re-detected after the booster (approximately 95% of CD4 and approximately 85% of CD8), suggesting broad memory maintenance. A small fraction of clonotypes appeared in both the CD4 and CD8 compartments, likely as a result of convergent recombination. Computational filtering was needed because FACS-sorted repertoires could contain abundant contaminating clonotypes from the bulk population.

This TCR derives from a man younger than 35 who received the YFV17D yellow fever vaccine. The sequence links TRBV10-3 to TRBJ2-7; the D region possibly corresponds to TRBD1 (5 bases align). The sample consisted of CD4+ T cells sorted from PBMCs, taken 45 days after the yellow fever booster vaccination. The nucleotide sequence is TGTGCCATCAGTTCACAGCAGGGCCACGAGCAGTACTTC. It translates to CAISSQQGHEQYF.